This T cell receptor beta chain was recovered during a study of early T cells in non-severe SARS-CoV-2 infection. This clonotype was observed many times. Attached unique molecular identifiers marked individual cDNA molecules. TCRdb re-called the 5' RACE reads with MiXCR, one entry per CDR3 protein. The data show tens of thousands of distinct CDR3 sequences, roughly 5% seen once. The CDR3 runs to 15 residues. CDR1 and CDR2 from the germline V gene are MDHEN and SYDVKM. V lost 8 bases to trimming and J lost 6 bases; unmatched junction nucleotides: 10. The sequence came from an adult who was a healthcare worker with PCR-confirmed SARS-CoV-2 infection or an uninfected control (not recorded which). This chain joins TRBV28 and TRBJ2-2; 9 bases match TRBD2. The sample consisted of whole blood. In DNA form, the CDR3 reads TGTGCCAGCGGTGAGCGGGAGGCGATTTCCGGGGAGCTGTTTTTT. Translated, it gives CASGEREAISGELFF.